One sample yielded the 32 T cell receptor beta chains listed below, sequenced in a study of OX40 agonist ivuxolimab in advanced cancers. TCRdb keeps only in-frame clones here, not all; method: immunoSEQ multiplex PCR. Of 40,000 or so clones listed, 85% are singletons. The sequencing used CD4+ or CD8+ T cells sorted from blood, collected in a trial of the OX40 agonist ivuxolimab. These receptors came from an adult with an advanced solid tumor such as melanoma, head and neck, liver or kidney cancer.

The V call is TRBV25-1, the J call TRBJ2-5; tentatively, D is TRBD1 or TRBD2 (6 bases each). Germline-derived CDR1 and CDR2 are MGHDK and SYGVNS. This CDR3 has 13 amino acids. V was cut by 5 bases and J by 6 bases, with 13 bases left in between. In DNA form, the CDR3 reads TGTGCCAGCAGTAGGACGGGGGCGAAGACCCAGTACTTC. It translates to CASSRTGAKTQYF.

The V call is TRBV6-6, the J call TRBJ2-1, with TRBD2 matching 7 bases. The CDR3 length is 14 residues. With V trimmed by 7 bases and J by 6 bases, 9 bases remained unmatched. Germline V gives CDR1 MNHNY, CDR2 SVGAGI (reference sequence). CDR3 in amino acids: CASTGGSLGNEQFF. CDR3 nucleotides: TGTGCCAGCACTGGCGGGAGTCTGGGCAATGAGCAGTTCTTC.

The chain employs TRBV6-6 and TRBJ1-1; TRBD1 matches 11 bases. The junction had 6 bases not matched to a gene; V was cut back by 5 bases and J by 7 bases. The length of the CDR3 is 14 residues. Per germline, CDR1 MNHNY and CDR2 SVGAGI (reference sequence). CDR3 nucleotide sequence: TGTGCCAGCAGTGGAGGACAGGGGGCAGGTGAAGCTTTCTTT. Amino acids: CASSGGQGAGEAFF.

Comments on this clone: This same CDR3 is encoded by further DNA sequences in the sample. The V gene is TRBV5-1, the J gene TRBJ1-1; D is ambiguous. This CDR3 region has 13 residues. Germline CDR1 and CDR2: SGHRS and YFSETQ. V lost 4 bases and J 2 bases, leaving 9 bases between the germline ends. The CDR3 coding sequence is TGCGCCAGCAGCCACGGAGATAACACTGAAGCTTTCTTT. It translates to CASSHGDNTEAFF.

The chain employs TRBV29-1 and TRBJ1-1, with 12 bases identical to TRBD1. Germline V gene lookup returns CDR1 SQVTM and CDR2 ANQGSEA. The ends lost 6 bases at V and 0 bases at J; junction bases unmatched: 17. The CDR3 is 19 residues long. CDR3 sequence (DNA): TGCAGCGTCGCCCTGACCGGGACAGGGGGCTGGGGTATGAACACTGAAGCTTTCTTT. Its translation is CSVALTGTGGWGMNTEAFF.

This chain joins TRBV15 and TRBJ1-1, with TRBD1 matching over 9 bases. V gave up 0 bases and J gave up 3 bases; unmatched junction bases: 5. From germline, CDR1 is LNHNV and CDR2 YYDKDF (reference sequence). The CDR3 is made up of 16 amino acids. The CDR3: CATSRENRGQDTEAFF. The CDR3 DNA is TGTGCCACCAGCAGAGAGAACAGGGGGCAGGACACTGAAGCTTTCTTT. Full variable domain (outside the CDR3, taken from reference TRBV15 and TRBJ1-1): DAMVIQNPRYQVTQFGKPVTLSCSQTLNHNVMYWYQQKSSQAPKLLFHYYDKDFNNEADTPDNFQSRRPNTSFCFLDIRSPGLGDTAMYLCATSRENRGQDTEAFFGQGTRLTVV.

The CDR3: CASRRQQTGNTIYF. CDR3 nucleotide sequence: TGTGCCAGCAGGCGACAGCAAACTGGAAACACCATATATTTT. The chain employs TRBV6-1 and TRBJ1-3, with D possibly matching TRBD1 (5 bases). V was shortened by 6 bases and J by 2 bases, with 11 bases between the two germline ends. CDR1 and CDR2 (germline): MNHNS, SASEGT. There are 14 residues in the CDR3.

This rearrangement joins TRBV9 to TRBJ2-1; TRBD2 agrees at 8 bases. CDR1 SGDLS and CDR2 YYNGEE come from the germline V gene. The CDR3 has 15 amino acids. V was pared by 1 base and J by 6 bases, with 6 bases of the junction left unmatched. CDR3 region: CASSVLATSANEQFF. The CDR3 DNA sequence: TGTGCCAGCAGCGTATTGGCGACTAGCGCCAATGAGCAGTTCTTC.

J is TRBJ1-2 and V is TRBV7-9, with 7 bases aligning to TRBD1. Trimming took 7 bases from V and 4 from J; bases not matched to a gene: 6. This CDR3 is 13 amino acids long. Germline V gene lookup returns CDR1 SEHNR and CDR2 FQNEAQ (reference sequence). The CDR3 region has the DNA TGTGCCAGCACCTCAGGGGGAAGCTATGGCTACACCTTC. This translates into CASTSGGSYGYTF.

This chain links TRBV4-1 with TRBJ2-7; 11 bases fit TRBD1. Germline assignment: CDR1 MGHRA and CDR2 YSYEKL. The CDR3 has 17 residues. V lost 3 bases, J lost 3 bases, and 10 bases stayed unmatched. CDR3 protein: CASSQEDGTGGFYEQYF. The CDR3 bases are TGCGCCAGCAGCCAGGAGGACGGGACAGGGGGATTCTACGAGCAGTACTTC.

This sequence joins TRBV2 and TRBJ2-2, with D tentatively TRBD2 (6 bases). Germline V CDR1 and CDR2: SNHLY, FYNNEI. The CDR3 extends over 14 amino acids. The V and J ends lost 3 bases and 3 bases respectively, with 8 bases between them. The CDR3 protein is CASSDGLYTGELFF. CDR3 nucleotides: TGTGCCAGCAGTGATGGACTATACACCGGGGAGCTGTTTTTT.

The rearrangement joins TRBV5-8 to TRBJ1-3, with D uncertain. V was pared by 0 bases and J by 0 bases, with 7 bases between. This CDR3 has 15 residues. Germline V CDR1 and CDR2: SGHTS, YDEGEE. CDR3 sequence: CASSLDGNSGNTIYF. CDR3 sequence (DNA): TGTGCCAGCAGCTTGGATGGAAACTCTGGAAACACCATATATTTT.

The chain has TRBV7-2 and TRBJ1-5; a weak D match, TRBD1 (5 bases). CDR3 length: 15 amino acids. Deletions cut 1 base from V and 6 bases from J, with 13 bases between. Per germline, CDR1 SGHTA and CDR2 FQGNSA. The CDR3 DNA follows: TGTGCCAGCAGCTTAGATCAGGGAGGGGCTCAGCCCCAGCATTTT. This codes for CASSLDQGGAQPQHF.

The chain joins TRBV11-2 to TRBJ2-1, with a tentative D call TRBD2 (6 bases). This CDR3 is built from 15 residues. Germline CDR1 SGHAT, CDR2 FQNNGV. The ends were cut back, 4 bases at V and 0 bases at J, with 10 bases in the middle. The DNA of the CDR3 is TGTGCCAGCAGCTCCGTCGGGGGCTCCTACAATGAGCAGTTCTTC. Protein: CASSSVGGSYNEQFF.

This chain joins TRBV18 and TRBJ2-7; 9 positions match TRBD1. The CDR3 is 16 amino acids. Germline CDR1 and CDR2: KGHSH and LQKENI. Trimming took 6 bases from V and 3 from J; bases not matched to a gene: 12. The CDR3 region is CASSIKSGQGNYEQYF. The CDR3 DNA sequence: TGTGCCAGCTCTATTAAATCGGGACAGGGAAACTACGAGCAGTACTTC.

This CDR3 reads CASRLRGGREETQYF. The CDR3 region has the DNA TGTGCCAGCAGGTTGCGGGGGGGCCGGGAGGAGACCCAGTACTTC. The chain joins TRBV2 to TRBJ2-5, with 9 bases lining up with TRBD2. Per germline, CDR1 SNHLY and CDR2 FYNNEI. The CDR3 runs 15 residues. V shed 6 bases, J shed 5 bases, and the junction held 10 bases outside the gene matches.

This chain uses TRBV28 with TRBJ2-5; D might be TRBD1 (6 bases). The assigned J gene may be wrong: the sequence end matches TRBJ2-7 better. Germline V gene lookup returns CDR1 MDHEN and CDR2 SYDVKM. This CDR3 is 18 amino acids long. CDR3 bases: TGTGCCAGCAGTTTGGGGTTGTGGTTGGGGGACAATCCCTACGAGCAGTACTTC. Its translation: CASSLGLWLGDNPYEQYF.

J is TRBJ1-5 and V is TRBV6-1; unclear D gene. V lost 7 bases and J 4 bases, leaving 8 bases between the germline ends. From germline, CDR1 is MNHNS and CDR2 SASEGT. This CDR3 spans 12 amino acids. The CDR3 nucleotides read TGTGCCAGCACGGCAGGTAATCAGCCCCAGCATTTT. The encoded protein is CASTAGNQPQHF.

The J gene is TRBJ2-3, the V gene TRBV27; TRBD2 matches at 8 bases. There are 13 residues in the CDR3. From germline, CDR1 is MNHEY and CDR2 SMNVEV (reference sequence). V shed 2 bases, J shed 8 bases, and the junction held 3 bases outside the gene matches. In nucleotides, the CDR3 is TGTGCCAGCAGTTTAACGGGGGGGACTACGCAGTATTTT. This gives the protein CASSLTGGTTQYF.

This sequence joins TRBV28 and TRBJ2-1; D is possibly TRBD2 (6 bases). V gave up 8 bases and J gave up 9 bases, with 20 bases separating them. The CDR3 runs 14 residues. Germline loops: CDR1 MDHEN, CDR2 SYDVKM. The CDR3 DNA reads TGTGCCAGCCGTTCGGGGGAGAAATTCAGTGAGCAGTTCTTC. This gives the protein CASRSGEKFSEQFF. Together with reference TRBV28 and TRBJ2-1, the CDR3 gives the full variable domain: DVKVTQSSRYLVKRTGEKVFLECVQDMDHENMFWYRQDPGLGLRLIYFSYDVKMKEKGDIPEGYSVSREKKERFSLILESASTNQTSMYLCASRSGEKFSEQFFGPGTRLTVL.

A few counts support this clone. The V call is TRBV5-1, the J call TRBJ2-5, with 9 bases aligning to TRBD2. The CDR3 extends over 15 amino acids. Germline loops: CDR1 SGHRS, CDR2 YFSETQ. J lost 4 bases, V lost 2 bases, and 6 bases had no gene match. CDR3 in amino acids: CASSFQGREGETQYF. The CDR3 bases are TGCGCCAGCAGCTTCCAGGGGCGGGAGGGAGAGACCCAGTACTTC.

The chain has TRBV18 and TRBJ2-7; tentatively, D is TRBD2 (6 bases). Trimming removed 0 bases from V and 4 bases from J, with 19 bases in between. CDR1 is KGHSH, CDR2 LQKENI, per germline. The CDR3 has 17 amino acids. The CDR3 protein is CASSPPSSIVGGYEQYF. CDR3 DNA sequence: TGTGCCAGCTCACCACCTAGCTCCATCGTCGGGGGATACGAGCAGTACTTC.

This CDR3 is CASSWRSGSYNEQFF. The CDR3 nucleotides are TGTGCCAGCAGCTGGCGGTCGGGGAGTTACAATGAGCAGTTCTTC. The chain recombines TRBV11-2 with TRBJ2-1, with D perhaps matching TRBD2 (5 bases). V gave up 4 bases and J gave up 4 bases, with 14 bases separating them. Germline V gene sequence: CDR1 SGHAT, CDR2 FQNNGV. This CDR3 is 15 amino acids long. Using reference TRBV11-2 and TRBJ2-1 for the parts outside the CDR3, the full variable domain is EAGVAQSPRYKIIEKRQSVAFWCNPISGHATLYWYQQILGQGPKLLIQFQNNGVVDDSQLPKDRFSAERLKGVDSTLKIQPAKLEDSAVYLCASSWRSGSYNEQFFGPGTRLTVL.

V is TRBV30 and J is TRBJ1-1, with 8 nucleotides matching TRBD1. The CDR3 has 13 residues. Germline-derived CDR1 and CDR2 are GTSNPN and SVGIG (reference sequence). V gave up 4 bases and J gave up 5 bases; unmatched junction bases: 6. The CDR3 loop reads CAWTGQGGTEAFF. CDR3 nucleotides: TGTGCCTGGACCGGACAGGGCGGAACTGAAGCTTTCTTT.

The V gene is TRBV7-9, the J gene TRBJ1-2, with D tentatively TRBD1 (5 bases). V was cut by 3 bases and J by 6 bases, with 8 bases left in between. The CDR3 sequence is 12 residues long. Germline V gives CDR1 SEHNR, CDR2 FQNEAQ (reference sequence). The CDR3 protein is CASSFRGDGYTF. CDR3 sequence (DNA): TGTGCCAGCAGCTTCCGGGGCGATGGCTACACCTTC.

This chain links TRBV5-6 with TRBJ1-1; D is ambiguous. CDR3 length: 14 amino acids. Germline V gene lookup returns CDR1 SGHDT and CDR2 YYEEEE. V was trimmed by 4 bases and J by 3 bases, leaving 13 bases between them. Written as DNA, the CDR3 is TGTGCCAGCAGCCAGAGGTGGTTAGACACTGAAGCTTTCTTT. Translation gives CASSQRWLDTEAFF.

This rearrangement joins TRBV6-7 to TRBJ2-4; the D gene is possibly TRBD1 (6 bases). TRBV6-7 is an open reading frame, and its role is uncertain. V was trimmed by 6 bases and J by 0 bases, leaving 30 bases between them. The CDR3 has 21 amino acids. CDR3: CASRGDRLSPGKGIAKNIQYF. For the CDR3, the DNA is TGTGCCAGCAGGGGAGACAGGCTGTCACCCGGCAAGGGGATAGCCAAAAACATTCAGTACTTC.

This chain uses TRBV6-1 with TRBJ2-5; perhaps D is TRBD1 or TRBD2 (5 bases each). CDR3 length: 19 residues. Trimming shortened V by 4 bases and J by 10 bases, and 34 bases separated the two germline ends. Germline V gives CDR1 MNHNS, CDR2 SASEGT. The CDR3, as DNA: TGTGCCAGCAGTGTCGAGATAGAAGGTTCGTCAGGGTCTGGACGGGACCAGTACTTC. Translating gives CASSVEIEGSSGSGRDQYF.

CDR3 DNA: TGTGCCACCAGCAATACGCAGTATTTT. Its protein product is CATSNTQYF. The J gene is TRBJ2-3, the V gene TRBV15; D gene ambiguous. The germline V gene has CDR1 LNHNV and CDR2 YYDKDF (reference sequence). This CDR3 region has 9 residues. Trimming took 4 bases from V and 7 from J, leaving 0 bases between them.

As regards this clone: A junction boundary mismatches the germline segment, possibly from a read error. The chain uses TRBV9 and TRBJ2-1; D is undetermined. This CDR3 has 13 residues. The germline V gene has CDR1 SGDLS and CDR2 YYNGEE. CDR3 sequence: CASSVVPYHEQFF. The CDR3 DNA follows: TGTGCCAGCAGCGTTGTCCCCTACCATGAGCAGTTCTTC.

The rearrangement joins TRBV6-5 to TRBJ2-2; D perhaps matches TRBD2 (6 bases). Trimming shortened V by 7 bases and J by 6 bases, and 15 bases separated the two germline ends. In germline, CDR1 is MNHEY, CDR2 SVGAGI. The CDR3 totals 14 residues. CDR3 protein: CASKPETRAGELFF. Written as DNA, the CDR3 is TGTGCCAGCAAGCCGGAGACTAGAGCCGGGGAGCTGTTTTTT.

The chain links TRBV19 to TRBJ1-1; D gene unclear. Trimming shortened V by 5 bases and J by 1 base, and 8 bases separated the two germline ends. There are 13 residues in the CDR3. Germline V CDR1 and CDR2: LNHDA, SQIVND (reference sequence). The CDR3 coding sequence is TGTGCCAGTAGTGCTTACACGAACACTGAAGCTTTCTTT. The encoded protein is CASSAYTNTEAFF. The full variable domain, in which reference TRBV19 and TRBJ1-1 provide the parts outside the CDR3, is DGGITQSPKYLFRKEGQNVTLSCEQNLNHDAMYWYRQDPGQGLRLIYYSQIVNDFQKGDIAEGYSVSREKKESFPLTVTSAQKNPTAFYLCASSAYTNTEAFFGQGTRLTVV.